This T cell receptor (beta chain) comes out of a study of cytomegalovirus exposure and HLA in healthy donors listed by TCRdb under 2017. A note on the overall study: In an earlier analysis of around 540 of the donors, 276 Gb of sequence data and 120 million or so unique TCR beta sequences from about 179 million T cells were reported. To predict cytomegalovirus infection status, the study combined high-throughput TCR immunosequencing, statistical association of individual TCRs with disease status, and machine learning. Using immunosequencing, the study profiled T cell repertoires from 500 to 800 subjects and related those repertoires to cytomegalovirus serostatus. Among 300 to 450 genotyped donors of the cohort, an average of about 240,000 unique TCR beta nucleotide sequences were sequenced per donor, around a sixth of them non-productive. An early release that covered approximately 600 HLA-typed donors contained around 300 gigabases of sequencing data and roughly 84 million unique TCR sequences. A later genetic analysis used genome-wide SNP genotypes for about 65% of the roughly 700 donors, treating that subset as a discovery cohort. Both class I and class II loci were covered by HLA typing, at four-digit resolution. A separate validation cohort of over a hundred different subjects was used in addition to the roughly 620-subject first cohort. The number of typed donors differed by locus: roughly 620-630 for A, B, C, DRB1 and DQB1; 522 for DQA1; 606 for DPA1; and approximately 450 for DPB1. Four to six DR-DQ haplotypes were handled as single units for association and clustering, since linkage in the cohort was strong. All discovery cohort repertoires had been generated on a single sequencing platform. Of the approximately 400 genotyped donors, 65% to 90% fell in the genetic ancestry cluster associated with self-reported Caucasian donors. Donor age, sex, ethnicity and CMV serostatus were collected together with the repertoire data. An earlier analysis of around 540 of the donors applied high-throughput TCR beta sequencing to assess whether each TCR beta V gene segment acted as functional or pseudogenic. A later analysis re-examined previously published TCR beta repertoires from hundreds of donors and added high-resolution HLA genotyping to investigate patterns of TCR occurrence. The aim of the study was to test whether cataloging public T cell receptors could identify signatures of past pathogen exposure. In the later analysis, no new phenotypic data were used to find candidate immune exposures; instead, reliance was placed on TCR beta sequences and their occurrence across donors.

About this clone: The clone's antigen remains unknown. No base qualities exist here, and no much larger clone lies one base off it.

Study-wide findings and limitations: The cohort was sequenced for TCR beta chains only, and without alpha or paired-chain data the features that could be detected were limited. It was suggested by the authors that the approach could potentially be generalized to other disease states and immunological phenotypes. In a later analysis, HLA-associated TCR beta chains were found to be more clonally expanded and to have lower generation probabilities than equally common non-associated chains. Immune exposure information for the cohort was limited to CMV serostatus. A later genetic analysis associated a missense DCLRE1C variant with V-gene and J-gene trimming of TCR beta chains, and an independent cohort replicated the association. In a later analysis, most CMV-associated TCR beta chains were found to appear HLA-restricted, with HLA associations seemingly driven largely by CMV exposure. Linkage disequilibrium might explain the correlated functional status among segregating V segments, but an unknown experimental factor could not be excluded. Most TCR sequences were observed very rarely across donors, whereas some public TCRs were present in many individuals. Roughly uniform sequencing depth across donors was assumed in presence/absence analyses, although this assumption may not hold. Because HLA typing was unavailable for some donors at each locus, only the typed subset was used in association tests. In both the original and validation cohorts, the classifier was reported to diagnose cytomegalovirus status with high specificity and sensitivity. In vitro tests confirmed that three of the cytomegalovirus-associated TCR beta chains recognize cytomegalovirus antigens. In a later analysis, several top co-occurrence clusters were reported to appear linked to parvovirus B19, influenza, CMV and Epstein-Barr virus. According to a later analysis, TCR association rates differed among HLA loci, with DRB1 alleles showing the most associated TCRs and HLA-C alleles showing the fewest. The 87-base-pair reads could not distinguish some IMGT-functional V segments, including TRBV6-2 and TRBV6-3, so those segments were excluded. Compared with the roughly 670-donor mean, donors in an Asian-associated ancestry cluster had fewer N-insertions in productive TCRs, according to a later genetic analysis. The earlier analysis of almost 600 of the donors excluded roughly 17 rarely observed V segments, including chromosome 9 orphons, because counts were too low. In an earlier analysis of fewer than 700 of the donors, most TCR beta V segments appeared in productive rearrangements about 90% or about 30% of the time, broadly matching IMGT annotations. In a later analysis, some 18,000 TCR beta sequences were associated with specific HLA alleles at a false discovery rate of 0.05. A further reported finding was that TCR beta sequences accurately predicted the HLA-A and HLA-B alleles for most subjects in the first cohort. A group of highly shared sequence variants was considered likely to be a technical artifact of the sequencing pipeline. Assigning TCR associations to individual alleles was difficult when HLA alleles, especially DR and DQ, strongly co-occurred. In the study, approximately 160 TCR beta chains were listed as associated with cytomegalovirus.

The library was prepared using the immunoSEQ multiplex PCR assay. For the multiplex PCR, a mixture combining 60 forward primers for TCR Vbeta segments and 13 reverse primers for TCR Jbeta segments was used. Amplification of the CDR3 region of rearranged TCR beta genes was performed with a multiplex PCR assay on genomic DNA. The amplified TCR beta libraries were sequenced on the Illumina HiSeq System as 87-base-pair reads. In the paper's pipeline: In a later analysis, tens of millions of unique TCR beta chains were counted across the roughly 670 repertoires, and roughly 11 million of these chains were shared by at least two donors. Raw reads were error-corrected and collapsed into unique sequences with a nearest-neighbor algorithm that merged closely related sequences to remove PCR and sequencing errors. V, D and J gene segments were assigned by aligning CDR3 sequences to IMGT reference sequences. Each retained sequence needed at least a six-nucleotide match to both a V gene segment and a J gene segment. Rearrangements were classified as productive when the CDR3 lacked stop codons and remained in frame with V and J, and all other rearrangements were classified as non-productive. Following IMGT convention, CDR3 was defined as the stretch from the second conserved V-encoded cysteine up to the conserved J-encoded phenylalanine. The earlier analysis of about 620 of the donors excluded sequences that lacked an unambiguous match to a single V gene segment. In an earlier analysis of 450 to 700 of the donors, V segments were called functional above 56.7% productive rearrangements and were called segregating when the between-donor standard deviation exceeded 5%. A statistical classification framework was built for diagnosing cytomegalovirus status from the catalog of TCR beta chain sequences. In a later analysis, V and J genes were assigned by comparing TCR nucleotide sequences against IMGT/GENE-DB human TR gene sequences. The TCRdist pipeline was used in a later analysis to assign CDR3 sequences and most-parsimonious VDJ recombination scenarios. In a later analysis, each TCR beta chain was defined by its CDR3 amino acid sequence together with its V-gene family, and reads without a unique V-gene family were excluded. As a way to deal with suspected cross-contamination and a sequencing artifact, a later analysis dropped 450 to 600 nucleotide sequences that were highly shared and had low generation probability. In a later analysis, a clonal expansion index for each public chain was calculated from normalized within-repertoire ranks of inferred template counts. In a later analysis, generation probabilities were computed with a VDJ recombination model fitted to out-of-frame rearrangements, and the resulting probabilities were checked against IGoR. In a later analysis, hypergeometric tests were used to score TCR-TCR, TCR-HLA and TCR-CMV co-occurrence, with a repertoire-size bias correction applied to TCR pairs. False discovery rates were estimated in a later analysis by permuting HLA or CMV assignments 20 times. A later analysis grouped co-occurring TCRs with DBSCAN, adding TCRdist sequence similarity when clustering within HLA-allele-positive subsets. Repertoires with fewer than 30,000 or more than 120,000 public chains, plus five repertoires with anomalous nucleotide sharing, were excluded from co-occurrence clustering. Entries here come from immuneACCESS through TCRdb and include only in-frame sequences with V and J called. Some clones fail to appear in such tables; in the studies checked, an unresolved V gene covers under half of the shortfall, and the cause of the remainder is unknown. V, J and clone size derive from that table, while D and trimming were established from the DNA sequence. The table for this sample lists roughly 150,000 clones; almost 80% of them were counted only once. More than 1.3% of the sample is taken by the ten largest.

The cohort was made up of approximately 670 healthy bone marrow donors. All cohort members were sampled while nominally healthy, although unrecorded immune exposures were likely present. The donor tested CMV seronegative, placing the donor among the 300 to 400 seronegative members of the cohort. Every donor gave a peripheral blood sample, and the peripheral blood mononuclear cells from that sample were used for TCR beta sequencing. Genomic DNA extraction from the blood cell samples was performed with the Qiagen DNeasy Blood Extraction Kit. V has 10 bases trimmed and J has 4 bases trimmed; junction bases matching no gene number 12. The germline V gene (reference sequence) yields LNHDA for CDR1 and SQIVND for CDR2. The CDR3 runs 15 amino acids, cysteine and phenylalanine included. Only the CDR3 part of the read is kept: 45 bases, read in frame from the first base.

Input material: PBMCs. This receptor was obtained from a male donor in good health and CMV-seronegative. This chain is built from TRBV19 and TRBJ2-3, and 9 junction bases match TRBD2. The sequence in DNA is TGTGCCACCCAACCATTAGCGGGAGTGGCAGATACGCAGTATTTT. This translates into CATQPLAGVADTQYF.